This T cell receptor (beta chain) was identified in a study of radiotherapy plus CTLA-4 blockade in lung cancer. The protocol was immunoSEQ multiplex PCR, while the TCRdb copy is restricted to in-frame clones and leaves out a portion. Found here are approximately 67,000 clones, approximately 80% of them singletons; the top ten hold less than 5%. This clone was counted a single time. Its antigen is unknown. At one end the junction does not follow the germline gene, possibly because of a read error. This CDR3 has 16 residues. Germline V gene lookup returns CDR1 LNHDA and CDR2 SQIVND (reference sequence). Overall study results and limits: Expansion in blood of tumor-derived TCR clones was seen after radiotherapy plus ipilimumab.

V gene TRBV19 combines with J gene TRBJ2-7; 8 nucleotides line up with TRBD2. Sequenced material: peripheral blood, taken from a patient treated with radiotherapy plus ipilimumab. The clonotype comes from a human donor with non-small cell lung cancer who had a partial response to radiotherapy plus ipilimumab. The CDR3 sequence: CASSITWAGGSNEQYF. In DNA, the CDR3 is TGTGCCAGTAGTATAACTTGGGCGGGGGGCTCCAACGAGCAGTACTTC.